These 10 T cell receptor beta chains were sequenced from one sample in a study of patients and donors after allogeneic stem cell transplantation. One entry per CDR3 protein results from TCRdb running MiXCR on the RT-PCR reads. Found here are about 150,000 distinct CDR3 sequences, over 30% of them singletons; the top ten hold roughly 52%. Material: blood, either unsorted or a sorted T cell fraction (not recorded which). Every receptor here comes from a human donor who was either an allogeneic HSCT recipient or a stem cell or donor lymphocyte infusion donor (not recorded which). It is not recorded whose cells these are; they may come from a transplant donor.

This clonotype has just a few counts. The rearrangement links TRBV12-3 or TRBV12-4 to TRBJ2-1; unclear D gene. V was shortened by 1 base and J by 9 bases, with 10 bases between the two germline ends. This CDR3 region has 13 residues. The CDR3 here is CASSLGPKTEQFF. The DNA for the CDR3 is TGTGCCAGCAGTTTAGGGCCCAAGACTGAGCAGTTCTTC.

In this sample, this clonotype turned up a few times. The chain carries TRBV20-1 and TRBJ1-3; possibly TRBD1 for D (5 bases). Deletions cut 6 bases from V and 3 bases from J, with 15 bases between. This CDR3 comprises 14 residues. Germline CDR1 and CDR2: DFQATT and SNEGSKA (reference sequence). The CDR3 reads CSATPAQVGNTIYF. The CDR3, as DNA: TGCAGTGCCACGCCCGCACAGGTTGGAAACACCATATATTTT.

The chain is built from TRBV20-1 and TRBJ2-3; 9 bases agree with TRBD2. The CDR3 consists of 15 residues. Germline CDR1 DFQATT, CDR2 SNEGSKA (reference sequence). V was clipped by 5 bases and J by 5 bases; unmatched bases: 11. CDR3 sequence: CSAELAGDKKDTQYF. CDR3 DNA: TGCAGTGCTGAGTTAGCGGGGGACAAGAAAGATACGCAGTATTTT.

This clonotype was seen more than once but under ten times. This chain connects TRBV29-1 to TRBJ2-5, with D perhaps matching TRBD2 (7 bases). V was clipped by 1 base and J by 2 bases, with 14 bases between them. This CDR3 is 15 amino acids long. CDR1 and CDR2 (germline): SQVTM, ANQGSEA. The CDR3 protein is CSVEGVGGHQETQYF. DNA of the CDR3: TGCAGCGTTGAAGGGGTCGGGGGGCATCAAGAGACCCAGTACTTC. Full variable domain (missing parts from reference TRBV29-1 and TRBJ2-5): SAVISQKPSRDICQRGTSLTIQCQVDSQVTMMFWYRQQPGQSLTLIATANQGSEATYESGFVIDKFPISRPNLTFSTLTVSNMSPEDSSIYLCSVEGVGGHQETQYFGPGTRLLVL.

The chain is built from TRBV28 and TRBJ1-2, with D possibly being TRBD1 (5 bases). The CDR3 contains 11 residues. The germline V gene encodes CDR1 MDHEN and CDR2 SYDVKM. V was pared by 11 bases and J by 7 bases, with 14 bases between. CDR3 sequence: CAVGPRSGYTF. The CDR3 DNA reads as TGTGCCGTGGGGCCTAGATCTGGCTACACCTTC.

About this clonotype: One end of the junction is discordant with germline, which a read error may explain. V gene TRBV6-5 combines with J gene TRBJ1-6, with D maybe TRBD1 (5 bases). The CDR3 loop spans 18 amino acids. Looked up from germline, CDR1 is MNHEY and CDR2 is SVGAGI. The CDR3 spells CVSSYKPPDSAGNSPLHF. The CDR3 DNA sequence: TGTGTCAGCAGTTACAAGCCCCCAGACAGTGCCGGCAATTCACCCCTCCACTTT.

The chain combines TRBV7-9 with TRBJ1-2; 9 bases map to TRBD1. With V trimmed by 10 bases and J by 10 bases, 10 bases remained unmatched. The V gene's germline CDR1 is SEHNR and CDR2 FQNEAQ (reference sequence). This CDR3 comprises 12 residues. The CDR3 loop is CANDRDRVDYTF. The CDR3 region has the DNA TGTGCCAACGACCGGGACAGGGTTGACTACACCTTC.

The J gene is TRBJ1-1, the V gene TRBV10-3; 9 nucleotides align to TRBD1. With V trimmed by 10 bases and J by 1 base, 4 bases remained unmatched. Germline V lookup: CDR1 ENHRY, CDR2 SYGVKD. The CDR3 length is 13 residues. The CDR3 here is CATQDRGNTEAFF. DNA of the CDR3: TGTGCCACTCAGGACAGGGGGAACACTGAAGCTTTCTTT.

The chain joins TRBV5-5 to TRBJ1-5, with D perhaps matching TRBD1 (6 bases). The CDR3 loop spans 14 amino acids. The germline V gene has CDR1 SGHKS and CDR2 YYEKEE (reference sequence). Trimming stripped 4 bases from V and 6 bases from J, with 14 bases between. CDR3 protein: CASSASGVLQPQHF. The DNA of the CDR3 is TGTGCCAGCAGCGCCTCAGGGGTACTTCAGCCCCAGCATTTT.

In nucleotides, the CDR3 is TGTGCCAGCAGGACAGGGAACTATGGCTACACCTTC. It specifies CASRTGNYGYTF. The chain employs TRBV6-5 and TRBJ1-2; 7 bases line up with TRBD1. Germline lookup yields CDR1 MNHEY and CDR2 SVGAGI. V trimming: 6 bases; J trimming: 2 bases; junction bases outside the gene matches: 0. This CDR3 region has 12 residues.